The following is a T cell receptor (beta chain) sequence with its context. Sequencing used immunoSEQ multiplex PCR; TCRdb keeps in-frame clones, though not all of them. The data hold about 360,000 clones, with 65% to 90% observed a single time. Trimming left V 5 bases short and J 1 base short, with 14 bases between. The CDR3 covers 15 residues. The germline V gene encodes CDR1 MNHEY and CDR2 SMNVEV (reference sequence). The data were taken from a study of blood T cell repertoires in COVID-19. Overall study: PBMCs, B-cell-depleted T cells, or T cells were the source of the cDNA or gDNA that made up the material.

Seattle-derived patients entered the study during active infection and were followed longitudinally. This clonotype originated in a woman aged 55-69 years with COVID-19, enrolled during active disease. The sample comprised peripheral blood. The J gene is TRBJ1-1, the V gene TRBV27, with TRBD1 as a possible D gene (6 bases). The CDR3 loop is CASSTAAQGNTEAFF. In DNA form, the CDR3 reads TGTGCCAGCAGTACCGCGGCACAGGGGAACACTGAAGCTTTCTTT.